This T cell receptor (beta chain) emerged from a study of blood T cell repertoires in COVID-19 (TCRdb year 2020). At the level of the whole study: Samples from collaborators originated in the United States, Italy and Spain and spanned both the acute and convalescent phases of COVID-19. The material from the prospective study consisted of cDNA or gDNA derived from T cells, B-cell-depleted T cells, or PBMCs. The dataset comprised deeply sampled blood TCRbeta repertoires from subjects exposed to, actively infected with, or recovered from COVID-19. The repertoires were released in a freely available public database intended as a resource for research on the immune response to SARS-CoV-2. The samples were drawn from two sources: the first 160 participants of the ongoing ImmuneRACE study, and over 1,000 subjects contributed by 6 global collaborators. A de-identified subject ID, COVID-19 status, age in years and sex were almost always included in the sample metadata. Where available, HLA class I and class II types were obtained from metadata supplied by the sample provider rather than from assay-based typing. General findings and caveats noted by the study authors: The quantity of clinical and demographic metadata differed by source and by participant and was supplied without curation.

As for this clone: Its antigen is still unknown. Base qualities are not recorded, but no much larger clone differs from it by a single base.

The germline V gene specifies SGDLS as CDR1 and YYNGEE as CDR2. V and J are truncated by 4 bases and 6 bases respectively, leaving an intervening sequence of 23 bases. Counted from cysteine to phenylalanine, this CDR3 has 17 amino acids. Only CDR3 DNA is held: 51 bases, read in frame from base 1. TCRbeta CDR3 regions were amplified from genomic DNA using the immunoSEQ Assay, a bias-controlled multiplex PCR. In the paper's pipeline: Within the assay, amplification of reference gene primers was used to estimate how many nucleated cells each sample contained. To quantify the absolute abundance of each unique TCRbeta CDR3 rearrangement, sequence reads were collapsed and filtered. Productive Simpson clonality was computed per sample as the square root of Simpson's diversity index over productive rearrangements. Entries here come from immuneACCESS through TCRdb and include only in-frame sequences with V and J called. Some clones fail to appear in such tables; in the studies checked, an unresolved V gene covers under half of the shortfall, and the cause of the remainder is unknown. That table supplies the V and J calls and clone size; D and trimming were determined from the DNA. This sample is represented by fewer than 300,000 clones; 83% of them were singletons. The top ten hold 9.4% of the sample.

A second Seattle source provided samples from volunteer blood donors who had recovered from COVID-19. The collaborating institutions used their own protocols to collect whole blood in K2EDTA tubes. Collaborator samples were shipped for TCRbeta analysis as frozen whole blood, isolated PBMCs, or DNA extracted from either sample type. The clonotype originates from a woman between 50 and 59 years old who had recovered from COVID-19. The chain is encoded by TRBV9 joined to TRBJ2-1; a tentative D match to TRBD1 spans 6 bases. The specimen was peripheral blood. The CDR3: CASSTPRNDRWFNEQFF. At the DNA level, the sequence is TGTGCCAGCAGCACCCCCAGGAATGACAGGTGGTTCAATGAGCAGTTCTTC.